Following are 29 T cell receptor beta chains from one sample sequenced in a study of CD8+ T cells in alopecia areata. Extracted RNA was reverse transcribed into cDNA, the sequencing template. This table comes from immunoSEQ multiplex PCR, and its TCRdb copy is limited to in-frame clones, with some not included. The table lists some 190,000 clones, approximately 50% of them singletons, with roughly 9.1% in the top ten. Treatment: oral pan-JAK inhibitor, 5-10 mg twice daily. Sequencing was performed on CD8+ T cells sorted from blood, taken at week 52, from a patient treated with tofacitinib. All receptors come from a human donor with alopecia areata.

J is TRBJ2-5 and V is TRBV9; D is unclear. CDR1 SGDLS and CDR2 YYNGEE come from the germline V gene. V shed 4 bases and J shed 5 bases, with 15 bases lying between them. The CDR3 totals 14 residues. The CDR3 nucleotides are TGTGCCAGCAGCCCGGGCCCCTCAGAGGAGACCCAGTACTTC. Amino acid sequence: CASSPGPSEETQYF.

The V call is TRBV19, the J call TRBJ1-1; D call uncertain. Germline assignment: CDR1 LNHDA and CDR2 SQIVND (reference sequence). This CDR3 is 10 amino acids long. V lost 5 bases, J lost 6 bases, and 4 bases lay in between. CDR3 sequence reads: CASSGPEAFF. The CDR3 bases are TGTGCCAGTAGTGGGCCTGAAGCTTTCTTT.

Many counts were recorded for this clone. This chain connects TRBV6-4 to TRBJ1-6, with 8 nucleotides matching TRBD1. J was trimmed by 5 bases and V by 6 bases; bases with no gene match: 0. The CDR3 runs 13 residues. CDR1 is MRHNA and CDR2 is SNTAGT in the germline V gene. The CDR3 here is CASRDRDNSPLHF. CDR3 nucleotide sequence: TGTGCCAGCAGGGACAGGGATAATTCACCCCTCCACTTT.

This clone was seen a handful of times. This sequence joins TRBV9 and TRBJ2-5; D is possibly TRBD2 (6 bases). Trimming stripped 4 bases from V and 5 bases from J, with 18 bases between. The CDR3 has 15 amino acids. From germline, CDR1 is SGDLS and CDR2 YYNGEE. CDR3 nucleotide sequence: TGTGCCAGCAGCCCTGAGGGGCGGAGGGCGGAGACCCAGTACTTC. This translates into CASSPEGRRAETQYF.

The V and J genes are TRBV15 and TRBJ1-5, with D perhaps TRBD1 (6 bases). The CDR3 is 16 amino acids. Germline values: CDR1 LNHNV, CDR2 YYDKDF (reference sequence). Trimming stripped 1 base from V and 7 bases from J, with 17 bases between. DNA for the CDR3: TGTGCCACCAGCAGAGGGGCAGGGGAAGGATGGCAGCCCCAGCATTTT. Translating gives CATSRGAGEGWQPQHF.

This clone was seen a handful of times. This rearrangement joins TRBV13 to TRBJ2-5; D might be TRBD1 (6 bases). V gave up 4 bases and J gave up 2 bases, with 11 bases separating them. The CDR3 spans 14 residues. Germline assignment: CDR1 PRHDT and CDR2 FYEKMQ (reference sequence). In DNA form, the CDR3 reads TGTGCCAGCAGCTCCTTGGACAGTCAAGAGACCCAGTACTTC. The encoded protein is CASSSLDSQETQYF.

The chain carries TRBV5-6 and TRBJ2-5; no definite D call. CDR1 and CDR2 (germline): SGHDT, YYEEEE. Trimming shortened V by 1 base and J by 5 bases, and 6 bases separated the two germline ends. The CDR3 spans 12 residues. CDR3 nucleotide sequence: TGTGCCAGCAGCTTGCCGCAGGAGACCCAGTACTTC. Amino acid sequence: CASSLPQETQYF.

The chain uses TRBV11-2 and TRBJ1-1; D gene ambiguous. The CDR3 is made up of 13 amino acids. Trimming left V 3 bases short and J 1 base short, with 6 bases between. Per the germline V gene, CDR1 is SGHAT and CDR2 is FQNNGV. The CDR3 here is CASSFTRNTEAFF. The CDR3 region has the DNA TGTGCCAGCAGCTTCACAAGGAACACTGAAGCTTTCTTT.

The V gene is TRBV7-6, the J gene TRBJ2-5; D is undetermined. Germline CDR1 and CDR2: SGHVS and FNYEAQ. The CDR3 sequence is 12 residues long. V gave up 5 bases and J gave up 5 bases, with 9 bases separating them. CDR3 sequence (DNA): TGTGCCAGCAGCCGCAATGCGGAGACCCAGTACTTC. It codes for CASSRNAETQYF. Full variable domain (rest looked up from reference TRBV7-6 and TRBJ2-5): GAGVSQSPRYKVTKRGQDVALRCDPISGHVSLYWYRQALGQGPEFLTYFNYEAQQDKSGLPNDRFSAERPEGSISTLTIQRTEQRDSAMYRCASSRNAETQYFGPGTRLLVL.

CDR3 in DNA: TGTGCCAGCAGCTTGATGGGACAGGGAGTTTACGAGCAGTACTTC. Translation gives CASSLMGQGVYEQYF. The rearrangement uses TRBV5-4 and TRBJ2-7, with TRBD1 identical over 9 bases. CDR1 and CDR2 (germline): SGHNT, YYREEE (reference sequence). This CDR3 is built from 15 residues. J gave up 4 bases and V 1 base, and 6 bases lay outside the gene matches.

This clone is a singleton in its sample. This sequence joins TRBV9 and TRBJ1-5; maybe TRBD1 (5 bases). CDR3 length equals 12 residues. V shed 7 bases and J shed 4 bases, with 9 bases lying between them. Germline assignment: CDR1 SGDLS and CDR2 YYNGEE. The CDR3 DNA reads TGTGCCAGCGGCAGGGATAATCAGCCCCAGCATTTT. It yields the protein CASGRDNQPQHF.

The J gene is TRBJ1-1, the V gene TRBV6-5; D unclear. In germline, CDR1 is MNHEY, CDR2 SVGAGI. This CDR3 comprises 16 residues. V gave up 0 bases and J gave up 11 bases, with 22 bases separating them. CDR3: CASSYSIAASIAEAFF. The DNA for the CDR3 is TGTGCCAGCAGTTACTCGATAGCGGCCTCCATAGCGGAGGCTTTCTTT.

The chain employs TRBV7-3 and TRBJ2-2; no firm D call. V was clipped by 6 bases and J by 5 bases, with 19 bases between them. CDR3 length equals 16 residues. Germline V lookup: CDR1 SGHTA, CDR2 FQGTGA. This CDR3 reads CASSSSPGSLTGELFF. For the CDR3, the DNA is TGTGCCAGCAGTTCCTCCCCCGGAAGCCTGACCGGGGAGCTGTTTTTT.

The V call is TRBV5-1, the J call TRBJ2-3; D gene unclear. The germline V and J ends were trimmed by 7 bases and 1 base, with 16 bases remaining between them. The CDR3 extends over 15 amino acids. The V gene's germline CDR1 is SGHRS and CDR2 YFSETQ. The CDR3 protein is CASVQKTFGTDTQYF. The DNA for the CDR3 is TGCGCCAGCGTCCAGAAGACCTTTGGCACAGATACGCAGTATTTT.

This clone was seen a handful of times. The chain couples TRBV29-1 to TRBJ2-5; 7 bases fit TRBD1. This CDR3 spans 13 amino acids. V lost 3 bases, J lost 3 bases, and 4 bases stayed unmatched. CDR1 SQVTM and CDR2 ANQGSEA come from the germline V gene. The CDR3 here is CSVDPQGEETQYF. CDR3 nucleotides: TGCAGCGTTGATCCCCAGGGGGAAGAGACCCAGTACTTC.

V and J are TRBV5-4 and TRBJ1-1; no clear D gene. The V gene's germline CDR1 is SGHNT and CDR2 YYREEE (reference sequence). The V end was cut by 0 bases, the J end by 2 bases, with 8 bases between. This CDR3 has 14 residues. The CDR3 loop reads CASSLDRINTEAFF. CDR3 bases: TGTGCCAGCAGCTTGGACAGAATAAACACTGAAGCTTTCTTT.

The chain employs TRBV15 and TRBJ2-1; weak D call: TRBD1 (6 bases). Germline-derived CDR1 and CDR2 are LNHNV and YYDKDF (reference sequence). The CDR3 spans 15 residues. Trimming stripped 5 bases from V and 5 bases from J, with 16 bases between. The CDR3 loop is CATSDQRGTHNEQFF. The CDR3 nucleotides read TGTGCCACCAGCGACCAAAGGGGGACCCACAATGAGCAGTTCTTC.

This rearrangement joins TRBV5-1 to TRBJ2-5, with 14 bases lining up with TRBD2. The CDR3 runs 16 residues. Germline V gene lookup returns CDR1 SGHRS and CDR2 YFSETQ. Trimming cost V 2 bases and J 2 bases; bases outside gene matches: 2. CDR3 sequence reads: CASSFGTSGGQETQYF. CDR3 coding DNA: TGCGCCAGCAGCTTCGGGACTAGCGGGGGACAAGAGACCCAGTACTTC.

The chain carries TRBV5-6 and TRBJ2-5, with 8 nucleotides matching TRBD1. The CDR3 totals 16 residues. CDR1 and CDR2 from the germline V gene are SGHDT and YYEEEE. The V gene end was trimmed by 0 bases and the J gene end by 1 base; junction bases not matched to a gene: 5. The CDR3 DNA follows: TGTGCCAGCAGCTTGGTGACAGGGGATTTCCAAGAGACCCAGTACTTC. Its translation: CASSLVTGDFQETQYF.

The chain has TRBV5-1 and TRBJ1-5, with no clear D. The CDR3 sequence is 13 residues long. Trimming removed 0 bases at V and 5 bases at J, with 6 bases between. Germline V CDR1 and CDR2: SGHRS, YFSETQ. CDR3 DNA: TGCGCCAGCAGCTTGGTGGGCGATCAGCCCCAGCATTTT. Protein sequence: CASSLVGDQPQHF.

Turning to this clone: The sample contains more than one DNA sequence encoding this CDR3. The CDR3 DNA reads as TGTGCCAGCAGCTTAGCGGCGGGATCCTACGAGCAGTACTTC. Its protein is CASSLAAGSYEQYF. The chain is built from TRBV7-8 and TRBJ2-7, with D tentatively TRBD2 (6 bases). V was cut by 0 bases and J by 1 base, with 7 bases left in between. Per germline, CDR1 SGHVS and CDR2 FQNEAQ. The CDR3 contains 14 residues.

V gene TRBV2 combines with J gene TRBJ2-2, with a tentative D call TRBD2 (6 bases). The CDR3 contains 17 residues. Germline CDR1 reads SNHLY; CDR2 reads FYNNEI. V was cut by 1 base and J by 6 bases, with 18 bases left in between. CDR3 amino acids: CASSEVGLARGAGELFF. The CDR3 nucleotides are TGTGCCAGCAGTGAAGTCGGGCTAGCGCGAGGGGCCGGGGAGCTGTTTTTT.

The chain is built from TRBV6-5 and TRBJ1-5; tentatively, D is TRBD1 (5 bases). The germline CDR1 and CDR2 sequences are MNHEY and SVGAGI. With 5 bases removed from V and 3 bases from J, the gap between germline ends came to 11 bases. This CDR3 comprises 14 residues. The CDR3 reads CASSPTVYNQPQHF. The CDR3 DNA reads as TGTGCCAGCAGTCCGACAGTATACAATCAGCCCCAGCATTTT.

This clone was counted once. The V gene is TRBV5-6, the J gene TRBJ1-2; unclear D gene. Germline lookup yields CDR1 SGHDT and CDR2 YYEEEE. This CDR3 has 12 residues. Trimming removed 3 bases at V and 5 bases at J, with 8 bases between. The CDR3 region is CASSSRDYGYTF. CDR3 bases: TGTGCCAGCAGCTCAAGGGATTATGGCTACACCTTC.

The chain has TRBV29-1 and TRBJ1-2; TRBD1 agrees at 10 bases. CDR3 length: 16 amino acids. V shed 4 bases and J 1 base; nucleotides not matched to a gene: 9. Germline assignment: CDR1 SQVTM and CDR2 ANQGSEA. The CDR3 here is CSVGAGQGSINYGYTF. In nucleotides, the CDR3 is TGCAGCGTTGGTGCGGGACAGGGGTCCATTAACTATGGCTACACCTTC.

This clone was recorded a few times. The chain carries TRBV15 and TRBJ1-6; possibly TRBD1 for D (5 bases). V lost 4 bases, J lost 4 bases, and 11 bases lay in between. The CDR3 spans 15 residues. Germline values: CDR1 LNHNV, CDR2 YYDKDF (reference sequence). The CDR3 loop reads CATSMTVLYNSPLHF. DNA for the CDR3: TGTGCCACCAGCATGACAGTACTTTATAATTCACCCCTCCACTTT.

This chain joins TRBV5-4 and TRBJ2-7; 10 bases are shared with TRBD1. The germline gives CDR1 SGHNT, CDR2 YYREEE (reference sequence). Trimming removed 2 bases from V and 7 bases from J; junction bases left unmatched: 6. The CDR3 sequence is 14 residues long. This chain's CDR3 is CASSFRQGAVEQYF. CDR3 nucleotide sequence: TGTGCCAGCAGCTTTAGACAGGGGGCTGTTGAGCAGTACTTC. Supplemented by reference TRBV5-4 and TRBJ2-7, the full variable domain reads ETGVTQSPTHLIKTRGQQVTLRCSSQSGHNTVSWYQQALGQGPQFIFQYYREEENGRGNFPPRFSGLQFPNYSSELNVNALELDDSALYLCASSFRQGAVEQYFGPGTRLTVT.

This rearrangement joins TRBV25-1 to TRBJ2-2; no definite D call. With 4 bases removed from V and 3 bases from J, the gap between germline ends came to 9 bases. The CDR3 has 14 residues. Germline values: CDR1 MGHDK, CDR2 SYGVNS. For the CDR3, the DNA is TGTGCCAGCAGTGGGTCCCAGGACACCGGGGAGCTGTTTTTT. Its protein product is CASSGSQDTGELFF.

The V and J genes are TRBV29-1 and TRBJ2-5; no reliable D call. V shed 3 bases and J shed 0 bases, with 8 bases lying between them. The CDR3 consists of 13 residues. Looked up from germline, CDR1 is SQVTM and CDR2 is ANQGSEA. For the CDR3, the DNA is TGCAGCGTTGATCTCCGTCACCAAGAGACCCAGTACTTC. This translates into CSVDLRHQETQYF.